This T cell receptor beta chain originates from a study of graft-versus-host responses after intestinal transplantation. Turning to the study itself: Transplantation in recipients was multivisceral, liver-intestinal, or isolated intestinal. All of the recipients had induction that used anti-thymocyte globulin, then tacrolimus and steroids for roughly three years.

In its sample, this clone was seen a few times. Its specificity is unknown. Overall study findings and caveats: Allografts carried high graft-versus-host to host-versus-graft clonal ratios in patients having graft-donor T cell macrochimerism. Recipient marrow harbored GvH clones, some of which surfaced first in ileum or blood.

Profiling relied on immunoSEQ multiplex PCR, and the TCRdb table lists in-frame clones only, not all of them. The sample includes more than 80,000 clones, around 83% seen only once; the top ten take about 18%. In germline, CDR1 is MNHNS, CDR2 SASEGT. Trimming pared 4 bases from V and 5 bases from J, leaving 3 bases between. CDR3 length: 10 residues. This sequence joins TRBV6-1 and TRBJ2-7; D is undetermined. This clonotype was obtained from a human donor who received an intestinal transplant. The source material was unstimulated CD8+ T cells sorted from spleen or lymph node cells, sampled before intestinal transplant. In DNA, the CDR3 is TGTGCCAGCAGTGTAGACGAGCAGTACTTC. Residues: CASSVDEQYF.